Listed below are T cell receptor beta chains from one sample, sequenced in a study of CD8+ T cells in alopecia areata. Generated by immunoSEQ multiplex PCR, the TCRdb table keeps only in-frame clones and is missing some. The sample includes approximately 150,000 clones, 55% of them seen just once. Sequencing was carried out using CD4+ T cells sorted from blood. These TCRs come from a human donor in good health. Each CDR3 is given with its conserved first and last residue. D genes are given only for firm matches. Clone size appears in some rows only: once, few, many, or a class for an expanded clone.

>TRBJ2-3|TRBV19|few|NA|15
CASSSPRGVADTQYF
TGTGCCAGTAGTTCTCCTAGGGGAGTGGCAGATACGCAGTATTTT
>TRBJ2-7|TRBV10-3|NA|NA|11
CAISDEYEQYF
TGTGCCATCAGTGACGAGTACGAGCAGTACTTC
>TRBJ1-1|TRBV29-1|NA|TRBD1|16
CSVQGGSGKLGTEAFF
TGCAGCGTTCAGGGGGGAAGTGGGAAGTTGGGCACTGAAGCTTTCTTT
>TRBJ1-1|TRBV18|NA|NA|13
CASSPLQGNEAFF
TGTGCCAGCTCACCACTCCAGGGTAATGAAGCTTTCTTT
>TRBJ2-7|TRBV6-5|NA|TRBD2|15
CASSFPSTSGSEQYF
TGTGCCAGCAGTTTTCCCTCGACTAGCGGGAGCGAGCAGTACTTC
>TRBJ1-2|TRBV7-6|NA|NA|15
CASSLGVAANYGYTF
TGTGCCAGCAGCTTAGGGGTGGCAGCCAACTATGGCTACACCTTC
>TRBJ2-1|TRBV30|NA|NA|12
CAWSRGFNEQFF
TGTGCCTGGAGTAGAGGTTTTAATGAGCAGTTCTTC
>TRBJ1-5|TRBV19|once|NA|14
CASNPGDSNQPQHF
TGTGCCAGTAACCCAGGGGATAGCAATCAGCCCCAGCATTTT
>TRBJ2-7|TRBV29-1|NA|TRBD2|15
CSARRGTSGGYEQYF
TGCAGCGCCCGAAGAGGGACTAGCGGGGGCTACGAGCAGTACTTC
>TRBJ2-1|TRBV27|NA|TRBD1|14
CASRPPDRGYEQFF
TGTGCCAGCAGGCCACCCGACAGGGGATATGAGCAGTTCTTC
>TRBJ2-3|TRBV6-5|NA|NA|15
CASSFSGRETDTQYF
TGTGCCAGCAGTTTTTCAGGGCGAGAGACAGATACGCAGTATTTT
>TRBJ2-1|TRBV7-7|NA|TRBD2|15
CASSSSGKGYNEQFF
TGTGCTAGCAGCAGTAGCGGGAAGGGGTACAATGAGCAGTTCTTC
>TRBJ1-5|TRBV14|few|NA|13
CASSQGFGQPQHF
TGTGCCAGCAGCCAGGGGTTCGGCCAGCCCCAGCATTTT
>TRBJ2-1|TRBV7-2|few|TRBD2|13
CASSAQRGGEQFF
TGTGCCAGCAGCGCCCAGCGGGGCGGTGAGCAGTTCTTC
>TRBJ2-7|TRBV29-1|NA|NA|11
CSVGGDLEQYF
TGCAGCGTTGGGGGGGACCTCGAGCAGTACTTC
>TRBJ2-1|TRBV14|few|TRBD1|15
CASSQMDRGYNEQFF
TGTGCCAGCAGCCAAATGGACAGGGGCTACAATGAGCAGTTCTTC
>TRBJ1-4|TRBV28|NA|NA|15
CASSLAGGSSEKLFF
TGTGCCAGCAGTTTAGCTGGAGGTAGTAGTGAAAAACTGTTTTTT
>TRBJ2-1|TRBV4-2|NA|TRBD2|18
CASSQDKVGTSGTDEQFF
TGTGCCAGCAGCCAAGATAAAGTAGGAACTAGCGGGACCGATGAGCAGTTCTTC
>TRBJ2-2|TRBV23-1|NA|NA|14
CASSDTANTGELFF
TGCGCCAGCAGTGATACAGCGAACACCGGGGAGCTGTTTTTT
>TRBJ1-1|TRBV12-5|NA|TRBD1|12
CASGPTGPEAFF
TGTGCTAGTGGTCCGACAGGGCCTGAAGCTTTCTTT
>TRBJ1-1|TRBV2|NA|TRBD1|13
CASRSRGSTEAFF
TGTGCCAGCAGGAGCAGGGGGAGCACTGAAGCTTTCTTT
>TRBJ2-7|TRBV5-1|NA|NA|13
CANWARGRYEQYF
TGCGCCAACTGGGCCAGGGGTCGTTACGAGCAGTACTTC
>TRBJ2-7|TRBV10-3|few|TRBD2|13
CATDSGPTYEQYF
TGTGCCACCGATAGCGGGCCGACCTACGAGCAGTACTTC
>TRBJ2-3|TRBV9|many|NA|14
CASSDAWGTDTQYF
TGTGCCAGCAGCGATGCTTGGGGCACAGATACGCAGTATTTT